The sequence of this T cell receptor beta chain was determined in a study of PD-L1 blockade in urothelial cancer. Study-level background: Individuals in the cohort had been given 0 to 3 earlier chemotherapy regimens. A median of roughly 1,300 T cells was obtained from tumor samples.

This clone was seen more than once but under ten times. Its specificity is not known. Study-wide results and caveats: Patients had one FFPE tumor sample each, not taken right before treatment.

Synthetic TCR analog templates were spiked into all PCRs individually. Method: immunoSEQ multiplex PCR; TCRdb's copy keeps in-frame clones and lacks some. The repertoire holds about 35,000 clones, with roughly 36% as singletons. Germline CDR1 reads LNHNV; CDR2 reads YYDKDF (reference sequence). CDR3 length: 14 amino acids. Trimming shortened V by 5 bases and J by 2 bases, and 13 bases separated the two germline ends. Material: tumor tissue, obtained before atezolizumab (anti-PD-L1) treatment. The TCR comes from a man in his 60s with urothelial cancer. The V gene is TRBV15, the J gene TRBJ2-7; D perhaps matches TRBD2 (5 bases). CDR3 in amino acids: CATSRGEPPYEQYF. CDR3 coding DNA: TGTGCCACCAGCCGTGGGGAGCCCCCCTACGAGCAGTACTTC.